This passage covers 9 T cell receptor beta chains from one sample sequenced in a study of T cell clonality in common variable immunodeficiency. Sequencing was performed with immunoSEQ multiplex PCR; in TCRdb, only in-frame clones are kept and a portion is missing. The table records about 29,000 clones without singletons, the ten largest covering 4.5%. Sample: peripheral blood mononuclear cells. These receptors all stem from a person between 18 and 75 years old in good health.

This clone was counted at least ten times. The CDR3 goes on 3 residues after the read ends, and that part is filled in from the germline J gene. The V gene is TRBV5-6, the J gene TRBJ2-2, with D perhaps TRBD2 (6 bases). The CDR3 totals 13 residues. The germline V gene has CDR1 SGHDT and CDR2 YYEEEE. V lost 2 bases and J lost 6, with 8 bases in between. The part of the CDR3 DNA that was read is TGTGCCAGCAGCTTTCGACTAGCCGGGGAG. This translates into CASSFRLAGE. In full, the CDR3 reads CASSFRLAGELFF. Full variable domain (rest looked up from reference TRBV5-6 and TRBJ2-2): DAGVTQSPTHLIKTRGQQVTLRCSPKSGHDTVSWYQQALGQGPQFIFQYYEEEERQRGNFPDRFSGHQFPNYSSELNVNALLLGDSALYLCASSFRLAGELFFGEGSRLTVL.

This clone was observed many times. CDR3 DNA (partial): TGCAGCTCTTGGGGGCACGGAAACTATGGC. It encodes CSSWGHGNYG. The entire CDR3 protein is CSSWGHGNYGYTF. The V gene is TRBV20-1, the J gene TRBJ1-2, with a possible D match to TRBD1 (6 bases). The observed sequence ends 3 residues before the CDR3 terminus, with the missing tail filled in from the germline J gene. Germline V gene sequence: CDR1 DFQATT, CDR2 SNEGSKA (reference sequence). The CDR3 runs 13 residues.

This clone was seen only a few times. The DNA ends 3 residues before the CDR3 does, and the rest of the CDR3 is filled in from the germline J gene. The chain uses TRBV30 and TRBJ1-5; TRBD1 aligns across 8 bases. The CDR3 is 13 residues long. Losses at the gene ends were 1 base for V and 7 bases for J; bases not matched to a gene: 3. CDR1 and CDR2 (germline): GTSNPN, SVGIG (reference sequence). The covered CDR3 bases are TGTGCCTGGAGTGGGGACAGGACCCAGCCC. This translates into CAWSGDRTQP. The complete CDR3 reads CAWSGDRTQPQHF.

There are a few counts of this clone. The read finishes 3 residues shy of the CDR3 end, and the germline J gene is used to complete it. The J gene is TRBJ1-4, the V gene TRBV2; D is undetermined. V lost 9 bases to trimming and J lost 7 bases, with 12 bases between them. The CDR3 has 12 residues. Germline CDR1 reads SNHLY; CDR2 reads FYNNEI. This CDR3 reads CASRGLGEKLFF. CDR3 DNA, as far as it was read: TGTGCCAGTCGAGGCCTTGGTGAAAAA.

Worth noting for this clone: The CDR3 goes on 3 residues after the read ends, and that part is filled in from the germline J gene. The V and J genes are TRBV2 and TRBJ2-3, with 9 nucleotides matching TRBD2. The CDR3 length is 16 residues. Germline lookup yields CDR1 SNHLY and CDR2 FYNNEI. V was clipped by 3 bases and J by 3 bases; unmatched bases: 7. The CDR3 here is CASSESSGSETDTQYF. CDR3 DNA, as far as it was read: TGTGCCAGCAGTGAGAGTAGCGGGAGTGAGACAGATACG.

In its sample, this clone was seen a few times. The CDR3: CAISPGTAMSYEQYF. The DNA read from the CDR3 is TGTGCCATCAGCCCCGGGACAGCGATGTCCTACGAG. This chain links TRBV10-3 with TRBJ2-7, with 7 bases matching TRBD1. The read gets to within 3 residues of the CDR3 end, and the germline J gene fills in the rest. Germline-derived CDR1 and CDR2 are ENHRY and SYGVKD. Losses at the gene ends were 6 bases for V and 1 base for J; bases not matched to a gene: 9. This CDR3 spans 15 amino acids.

This clone has at least ten counts. CDR3 bases read: TGTGCCAGCAGCTTAGCCCACACCACCTACGAG. Translation gives CASSLAHTTYE. The entire CDR3 sequence reads CASSLAHTTYEQYF. The chain employs TRBV7-2 and TRBJ2-7; D gene ambiguous. The read is 3 residues too short to cover the CDR3 end, so that end is filled in from the germline J gene. The V end lost 0 bases, the J end lost 2 bases, and 8 bases lay between the germline ends. The CDR3 sequence is 14 residues long. Looked up from germline, CDR1 is SGHTA and CDR2 is FQGNSA.

This clone was observed a few times. With the read ending 3 residues before the CDR3 end, the germline J gene is used to fill in that end. The chain joins TRBV2 to TRBJ1-1; a possible D gene is TRBD1 (6 bases). This CDR3 contains 15 residues. The germline gives CDR1 SNHLY, CDR2 FYNNEI. The CDR3 DNA, read in part, is TGTGCCAGCAGTGAACTTGGTGGGGGCATCTATGGC. It codes for CASSELGGGIYG. The whole CDR3 is CASSELGGGIYGAFF.

Points on this clone: The DNA ends 3 residues before the CDR3 does, and the rest of the CDR3 is filled in from the germline J gene. The chain couples TRBV19 to TRBJ2-7; 11 bases are shared with TRBD2. V shed 4 bases, J shed 4 bases, and the junction held 9 bases outside the gene matches. Germline CDR1 LNHDA, CDR2 SQIVND (reference sequence). The CDR3 consists of 16 residues. CDR3 residues: CASSSETSGARYEQYF. The DNA read from the CDR3 is TGTGCCAGTAGTAGTGAGACTAGCGGGGCACGTTACGAG. The complete variable domain, with remaining parts taken from reference TRBV19 and TRBJ2-7, reads DGGITQSPKYLFRKEGQNVTLSCEQNLNHDAMYWYRQDPGQGLRLIYYSQIVNDFQKGDIAEGYSVSREKKESFPLTVTSAQKNPTAFYLCASSSETSGARYEQYFGPGTRLTVT.